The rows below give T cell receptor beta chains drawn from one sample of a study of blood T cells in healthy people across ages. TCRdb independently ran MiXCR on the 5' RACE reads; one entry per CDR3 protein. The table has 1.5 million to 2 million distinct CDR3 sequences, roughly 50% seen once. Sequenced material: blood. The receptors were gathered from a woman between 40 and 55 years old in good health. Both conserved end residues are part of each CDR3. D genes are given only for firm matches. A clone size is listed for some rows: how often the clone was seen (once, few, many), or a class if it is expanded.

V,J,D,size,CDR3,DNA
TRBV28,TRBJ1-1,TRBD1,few,CASRPIGQGRTEAFF,TGTGCCAGCAGACCTATCGGACAGGGGAGAACTGAAGCTTTCTTT
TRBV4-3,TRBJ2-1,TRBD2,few,CASSPMSGGNNNEQFF,TGCGCCAGCAGCCCCATGAGCGGGGGAAACAACAATGAGCAGTTCTTC
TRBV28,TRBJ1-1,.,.,CASSLFHTEAFF,TGTGCCAGCAGTTTATTTCACACTGAAGCTTTCTTT
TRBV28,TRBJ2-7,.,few,CASSFLSGARRAQYF,TGTGCCAGCAGTTTTCTGTCCGGGGCCCGGAGGGCCCAGTACTTC
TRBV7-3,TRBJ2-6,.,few,CASAHSRSGANVLTF,TGTGCCAGCGCTCACTCCCGCTCTGGGGCCAACGTCCTGACTTTC
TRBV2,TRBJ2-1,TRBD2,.,CASSEHLLAGVNEQFF,TGTGCCAGCAGTGAACATCTACTAGCGGGGGTGAATGAGCAGTTCTTC
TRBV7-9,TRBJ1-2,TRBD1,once,CASSDSGQKGYGYTF,TGTGCCAGCAGCGACTCGGGACAGAAGGGCTATGGCTACACCTTC
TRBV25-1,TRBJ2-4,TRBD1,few,CASSGGTGAKNIQYF,TGTGCCAGCAGTGGGGGGACAGGCGCCAAAAACATTCAGTACTTC
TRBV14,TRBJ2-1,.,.,CASSPDGLDYNEQFF,TGTGCCAGCAGCCCGGACGGGCTCGACTACAATGAGCAGTTCTTC
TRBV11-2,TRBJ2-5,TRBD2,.,CASSLVGLAGMSSYNEQYF,TGTGCCAGCAGCTTAGTCGGTCTAGCGGGGATGAGCTCCTACAATGAGCAGTACTTC
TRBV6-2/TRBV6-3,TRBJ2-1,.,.,CASSWVSYNEQFF,TGTGCCAGCAGTTGGGTGTCCTACAATGAGCAGTTCTTC
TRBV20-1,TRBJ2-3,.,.,CSAIRPDTQYF,TGCAGTGCAATTCGGCCAGATACGCAGTATTTT
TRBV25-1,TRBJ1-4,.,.,CASSETLGGGDNEKLFF,TGTGCCAGCAGTGAAACCCTCGGCGGTGGGGATAATGAAAAACTGTTTTTT
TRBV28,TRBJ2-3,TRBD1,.,CAGSPTGTGVYTDTQYF,TGTGCCGGCAGCCCTACCGGGACAGGGGTGTACACAGATACGCAGTATTTT
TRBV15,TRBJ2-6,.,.,CATSPGSFGTAVVLTF,TGTGCCACCAGCCCGGGGTCTTTCGGGACGGCAGTAGTCCTGACTTTC
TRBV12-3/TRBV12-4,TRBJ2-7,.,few,CASSPSGEGVYEQYF,TGTGCCAGCAGCCCCTCCGGGGAGGGGGTCTACGAGCAGTACTTC
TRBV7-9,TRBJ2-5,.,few,CASSRYNIGQETQYF,TGTGCCAGCAGCCGTTACAACATAGGCCAAGAGACCCAGTACTTC
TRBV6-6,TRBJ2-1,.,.,CASISNRGSFYNEQFF,TGTGCCAGCATTTCGAACCGGGGCAGCTTTTACAATGAGCAGTTCTTC
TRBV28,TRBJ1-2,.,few,CASSFQAGPMHYGYTF,TGTGCCAGCAGTTTTCAGGCAGGACCAATGCACTATGGCTACACCTTC
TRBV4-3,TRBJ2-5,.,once,CASSQVDRFKEQYF,TGCGCCAGCAGCCAAGTCGACAGGTTCAAGGAGCAGTACTTC
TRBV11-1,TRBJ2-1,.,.,CASRNGQGKDNEQFF,TGTGCCAGCAGAAACGGGCAGGGCAAGGACAATGAGCAGTTCTTC
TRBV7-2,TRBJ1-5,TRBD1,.,CASSPTSTGGGQPQHF,TGTGCCAGCAGCCCCACCTCGACAGGGGGCGGTCAGCCCCAGCATTTT
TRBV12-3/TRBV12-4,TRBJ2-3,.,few,CASSRNPTGLAADTQYF,TGTGCCAGCAGCCGAAACCCGACAGGTCTGGCGGCAGATACGCAGTATTTT
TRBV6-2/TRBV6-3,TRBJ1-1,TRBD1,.,CASRETGRKKNTEAFF,TGTGCCAGCAGAGAGACAGGGCGAAAGAAGAACACTGAAGCTTTCTTT
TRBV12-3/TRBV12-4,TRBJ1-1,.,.,CASSAGVSGTEAFF,TGTGCCAGCAGTGCAGGGGTTTCGGGGACTGAAGCTTTCTTT
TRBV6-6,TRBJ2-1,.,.,CASSYSGHGGYNEQFF,TGTGCCAGCAGTTACTCTGGTCATGGGGGCTACAATGAGCAGTTCTTC
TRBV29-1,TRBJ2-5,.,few,CSVEGWTGEQYF,TGCAGCGTTGAAGGTTGGACGGGGGAGCAGTACTTC
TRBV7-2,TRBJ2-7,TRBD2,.,CASSSPGLAGGREQYF,TGTGCCAGCAGCTCCCCGGGACTAGCGGGGGGGCGCGAGCAGTACTTC
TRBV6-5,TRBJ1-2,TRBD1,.,CASSVGTGFLRYTF,TGTGCCAGCAGCGTCGGGACAGGGTTTCTGCGCTACACCTTC
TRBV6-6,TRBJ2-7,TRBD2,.,CASSYYAGGLAIGEQYF,TGTGCCAGCAGTTACTACGCGGGGGGGCTGGCTATTGGAGAGCAGTACTTC
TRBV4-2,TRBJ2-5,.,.,CASSQEAGWEQYF,TGTGCCAGCAGCCAAGAGGCAGGGTGGGAGCAGTACTTC
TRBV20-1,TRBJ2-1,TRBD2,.,CSAPPGTSGGLYNEQFF,TGCAGTGCTCCCCCAGGGACTAGCGGCGGCTTATACAATGAGCAGTTCTTC
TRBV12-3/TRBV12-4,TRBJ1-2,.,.,CASSLRDANYGYTF,TGTGCCAGCAGTTTGCGGGACGCTAACTATGGCTACACCTTC
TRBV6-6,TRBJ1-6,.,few,CASSSQDSSPLHF,TGTGCCAGCAGTTCCCAGGACAGTTCACCCCTCCACTTT
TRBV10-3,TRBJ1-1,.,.,CAISESVVDSEAFF,TGTGCCATCAGTGAGTCAGTCGTGGACAGTGAAGCTTTCTTT
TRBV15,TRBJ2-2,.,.,CATSRGLGGNTGELFF,TGTGCCACCAGCAGAGGACTGGGGGGCAACACCGGGGAGCTGTTTTTT
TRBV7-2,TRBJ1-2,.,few,CASSRTMGRGANYGYTF,TGTGCCAGCAGCCGTACAATGGGACGGGGAGCTAACTATGGCTACACCTTC
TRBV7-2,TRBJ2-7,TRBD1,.,CASSSRDSGSYEQYF,TGTGCCAGCAGCTCCCGGGACAGCGGATCTTACGAGCAGTACTTC
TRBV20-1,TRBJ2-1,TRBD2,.,CSATAGGARDQQFF,TGCAGTGCCACAGCGGGGGGGGCAAGGGATCAGCAGTTCTTC
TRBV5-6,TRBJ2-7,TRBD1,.,CASRFATGTGSAEQYF,TGTGCCAGCAGGTTTGCCACCGGGACAGGATCGGCCGAGCAGTACTTC
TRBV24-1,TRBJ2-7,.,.,CATSDQDIPYNEQYF,TGTGCCACCAGTGATCAAGACATCCCCTACAATGAGCAGTACTTC
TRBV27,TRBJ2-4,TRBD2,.,CASSSRTSGGDIQYF,TGTGCCAGCAGCTCTAGGACTAGCGGGGGAGACATTCAGTACTTC
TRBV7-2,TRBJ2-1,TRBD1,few,CASSRRDREDNEQFF,TGTGCCAGCAGTCGCCGGGACAGGGAGGACAATGAGCAGTTCTTC
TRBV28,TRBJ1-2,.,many,CASSLSGYGYTF,TGTGCCAGCAGTTTATCGGGATATGGCTACACCTTC